A single sample gave rise to the 17 T cell receptor beta chains below, sequenced in a study of blood T cell repertoires in COVID-19. The repertoire was sequenced with immunoSEQ multiplex PCR; TCRdb's copy has only in-frame clones and lacks some. The sample has a few hundred thousand clones, 88% seen once; the top ten hold 2.5% to 3.5%. The sequencing input was PBMCs or T cells enriched from blood (not recorded which). These receptors were obtained from a woman aged 45-59 years who had recovered from COVID-19.

The chain joins TRBV19 to TRBJ2-1; D ambiguous. In germline, CDR1 is LNHDA, CDR2 SQIVND (reference sequence). Trimming took off 3 bases at V and 4 bases at J, with 7 bases between the two ends. This CDR3 spans 13 amino acids. The DNA for the CDR3 is TGTGCCAGTAGTATCTCCTATTACAATGAGCAGTTCTTC. Encoded protein: CASSISYYNEQFF. Looking up the rest from reference TRBV19 and TRBJ2-1 gives the full variable domain: DGGITQSPKYLFRKEGQNVTLSCEQNLNHDAMYWYRQDPGQGLRLIYYSQIVNDFQKGDIAEGYSVSREKKESFPLTVTSAQKNPTAFYLCASSISYYNEQFFGPGTRLTVL.

The V and J genes are TRBV28 and TRBJ2-7; TRBD2 matches at 7 bases. Unmatched junction bases numbered 7, after V lost 5 bases and J lost 0 bases. Per germline, CDR1 MDHEN and CDR2 SYDVKM. This CDR3 is 15 amino acids long. The chain's CDR3 is CASSVAGSPSYEQYF. In DNA form, the CDR3 reads TGTGCCAGCAGTGTAGCGGGCTCCCCCTCCTACGAGCAGTACTTC.

This clone has just a few counts. The chain combines TRBV28 with TRBJ2-7, with 12 positions matching TRBD2. The junction had 6 bases not matched to a gene; V was cut back by 6 bases and J by 3 bases. The germline gives CDR1 MDHEN, CDR2 SYDVKM. The CDR3 is made up of 15 amino acids. CDR3 residues: CASRETSGRLYEQYF. CDR3 nucleotides: TGTGCCAGCAGGGAGACTAGCGGGAGACTCTACGAGCAGTACTTC.

This chain connects TRBV6-5 to TRBJ1-5; TRBD1 might be the D (5 bases). CDR3 size: 13 residues. Germline loops: CDR1 MNHEY, CDR2 SVGAGI. Trimming cost V 6 bases and J 8 bases, with 14 bases left between them. As DNA, the CDR3 is TGTGCCAGCAGCAGGGATGGGGCAGAGCCCCAGCATTTT. Protein: CASSRDGAEPQHF.

This chain uses TRBV7-2 with TRBJ2-3; no clear D. The length of the CDR3 is 15 residues. The V gene's germline CDR1 is SGHTA and CDR2 FQGNSA. V lost 5 bases, J lost 0 bases, and 12 bases lay in between. The CDR3 protein is CASSPSSASTDTQYF. CDR3 DNA: TGTGCCAGCAGCCCTTCCAGCGCCAGCACAGATACGCAGTATTTT. The full variable domain, in which reference TRBV7-2 and TRBJ2-3 provide the parts outside the CDR3, is GAGVSQSPSNKVTEKGKDVELRCDPISGHTALYWYRQSLGQGLEFLIYFQGNSAPDKSGLPSDRFSAERTGGSVSTLTIQRTQQEDSAVYLCASSPSSASTDTQYFGPGTRLTVL.

There are a few counts of this clone. The V and J genes are TRBV6-6 and TRBJ2-1, with 8 bases fitting TRBD2. Germline loops: CDR1 MNHNY, CDR2 SVGAGI (reference sequence). With V trimmed by 6 bases and J by 4 bases, 11 bases remained unmatched. The CDR3 runs to 16 residues. The CDR3 sequence: CASRSQREGKYNEQFF. The CDR3, as DNA: TGTGCCAGCAGATCCCAACGGGAGGGAAAGTACAATGAGCAGTTCTTC.

The genes are TRBV27 and TRBJ2-3; 7 nucleotides align to TRBD2. The V and J ends lost 6 bases and 3 bases, in that order; junction bases with no gene match: 12. Germline V CDR1 and CDR2: MNHEY, SMNVEV (reference sequence). CDR3 length: 16 residues. This CDR3 is CASSPQPGLVTDTQYF. DNA for the CDR3: TGTGCCAGCAGCCCACAGCCCGGACTAGTGACAGATACGCAGTATTTT.

CDR3 amino acids: CASSFYGTGGYEQYF. The CDR3 nucleotides are TGTGCCAGTAGTTTCTACGGGACAGGGGGCTACGAGCAGTACTTC. The chain employs TRBV19 and TRBJ2-7, with 11 bases lining up with TRBD1. Trimming removed 5 bases from V and 3 bases from J; junction bases left unmatched: 6. The germline gives CDR1 LNHDA, CDR2 SQIVND (reference sequence). This CDR3 comprises 15 residues.

Notes on this clone: Other DNA variants within this sample encode the same CDR3. The V and J genes are TRBV28 and TRBJ1-1; 7 bases are shared with TRBD1. Germline CDR1 MDHEN, CDR2 SYDVKM. After removal of 2 bases from V and 4 bases from J, the junction contained 1 base not matched to a gene. This CDR3 is built from 13 residues. The CDR3 DNA reads TGTGCCAGCAGTTTACCAGGGGGCACTGAAGCTTTCTTT. This translates into CASSLPGGTEAFF. Full variable domain (outside the CDR3, taken from reference TRBV28 and TRBJ1-1): DVKVTQSSRYLVKRTGEKVFLECVQDMDHENMFWYRQDPGLGLRLIYFSYDVKMKEKGDIPEGYSVSREKKERFSLILESASTNQTSMYLCASSLPGGTEAFFGQGTRLTVV.

The chain employs TRBV2 and TRBJ2-7, with D perhaps TRBD1 (6 bases). The germline V gene has CDR1 SNHLY and CDR2 FYNNEI. The CDR3 spans 15 residues. The V gene lost 5 bases and the J gene lost 0 bases, with 14 bases spanning the gap. CDR3 coding DNA: TGTGCCAGCAGTAGTGAGACAGGCATCTCCTACGAGCAGTACTTC. This gives the protein CASSSETGISYEQYF.

This chain joins TRBV2 and TRBJ2-1, with 13 bases that match TRBD2. The CDR3 is 16 residues long. Germline loops: CDR1 SNHLY, CDR2 FYNNEI. V dropped 6 bases and J dropped 7; count of bases not matched to a gene: 9. The CDR3 protein is CASRGGLAGQTNEQFF. As DNA, the CDR3 is TGTGCCAGCAGGGGGGGACTAGCGGGACAAACGAATGAGCAGTTCTTC.

The chain links TRBV27 to TRBJ1-2, with D uncertain. The germline gives CDR1 MNHEY, CDR2 SMNVEV (reference sequence). V lost 3 bases to trimming and J lost 3 bases, with 14 bases between them. The CDR3 contains 15 residues. CDR3 amino acids: CASSFSHGGYYGYTF. The CDR3 DNA reads as TGTGCCAGCAGTTTTAGTCATGGAGGTTACTATGGCTACACCTTC.

The chain uses TRBV6-6 and TRBJ1-1; possibly TRBD1 for D (6 bases). This CDR3 spans 14 amino acids. CDR1 and CDR2 from the germline V gene are MNHNY and SVGAGI (reference sequence). The V end was cut by 7 bases, the J end by 0 bases, with 12 bases between. This CDR3 is CASTLGGMNTEAFF. The CDR3 coding sequence is TGTGCCAGCACCCTAGGGGGAATGAACACTGAAGCTTTCTTT.

The chain carries TRBV11-2 and TRBJ2-3; TRBD2 is a possible D gene (5 bases). CDR3 length equals 15 residues. CDR1 and CDR2 from the germline V gene are SGHAT and FQNNGV. V was pared by 0 bases and J by 4 bases, with 11 bases between. The CDR3 sequence: CASSLEGWRPDTQYF. The CDR3 region has the DNA TGTGCCAGCAGCTTAGAAGGGTGGAGGCCAGATACGCAGTATTTT.

The chain carries TRBV9 and TRBJ2-1, with 12 bases identical to TRBD2. V was pared by 3 bases and J by 1 base, with 5 bases of the junction left unmatched. CDR3 length: 17 amino acids. The germline V gene encodes CDR1 SGDLS and CDR2 YYNGEE. The CDR3 DNA sequence: TGTGCCAGCAGCGCGGGACTAGCGGGTACATCCTACAATGAGCAGTTCTTC. Translation gives CASSAGLAGTSYNEQFF.

V usage is TRBV6-5 and J usage is TRBJ2-7; TRBD2 might be the D (7 bases). The CDR3 loop spans 14 amino acids. Trimming removed 6 bases from V and 6 bases from J, with 18 bases in between. The germline V gene has CDR1 MNHEY and CDR2 SVGAGI. The DNA of the CDR3 is TGTGCCAGCAGCCGCGGGGGCCCTCGAAGCGAGCAGTACTTC. Its translation is CASSRGGPRSEQYF.

The J gene is TRBJ2-2, the V gene TRBV30; 7 nucleotides line up with TRBD2. This CDR3 region has 16 residues. Germline V CDR1 and CDR2: GTSNPN, SVGIG (reference sequence). Trimming took 2 bases from V and 5 from J; bases not matched to a gene: 11. The CDR3 DNA is TGTGCCTGGAGTCCGTACGCGGGAGTCAGAACCGGGGAGCTGTTTTTT. It yields the protein CAWSPYAGVRTGELFF.